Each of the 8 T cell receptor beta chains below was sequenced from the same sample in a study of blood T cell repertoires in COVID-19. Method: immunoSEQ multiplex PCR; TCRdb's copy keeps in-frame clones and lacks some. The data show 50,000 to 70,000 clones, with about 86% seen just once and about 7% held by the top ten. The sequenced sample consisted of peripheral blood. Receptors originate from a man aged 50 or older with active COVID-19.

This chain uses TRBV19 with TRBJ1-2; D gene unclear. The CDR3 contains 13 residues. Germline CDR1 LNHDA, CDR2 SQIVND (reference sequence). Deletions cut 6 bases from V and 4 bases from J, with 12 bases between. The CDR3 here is CASSTGQRYGYTF. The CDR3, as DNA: TGTGCCAGTAGCACTGGCCAGCGCTATGGCTACACCTTC.

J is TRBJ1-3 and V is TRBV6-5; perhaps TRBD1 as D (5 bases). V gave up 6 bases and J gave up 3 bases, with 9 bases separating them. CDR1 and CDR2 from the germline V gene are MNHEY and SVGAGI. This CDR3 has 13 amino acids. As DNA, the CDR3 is TGTGCCAGCAGAAGGGGAGGTGGAAACACCATATATTTT. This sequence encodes CASRRGGGNTIYF.

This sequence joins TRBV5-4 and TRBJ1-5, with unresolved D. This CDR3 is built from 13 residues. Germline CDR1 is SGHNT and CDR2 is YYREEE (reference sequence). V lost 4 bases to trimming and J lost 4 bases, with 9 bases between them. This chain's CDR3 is CASSVGTNQPQHF. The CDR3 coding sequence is TGTGCCAGCAGCGTCGGTACTAATCAGCCCCAGCATTTT.

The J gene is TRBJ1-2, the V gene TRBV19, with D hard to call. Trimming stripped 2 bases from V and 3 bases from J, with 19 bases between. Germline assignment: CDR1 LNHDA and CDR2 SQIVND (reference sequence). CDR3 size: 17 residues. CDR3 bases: TGTGCCAGTAGTATAATTGTCGGGTCAGCCGCCGACTATGGCTACACCTTC. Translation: CASSIIVGSAADYGYTF.

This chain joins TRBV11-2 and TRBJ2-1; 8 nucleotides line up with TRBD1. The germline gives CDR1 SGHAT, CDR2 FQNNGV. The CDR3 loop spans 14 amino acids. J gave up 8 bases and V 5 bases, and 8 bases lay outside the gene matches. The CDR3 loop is CASSPGQGTHEQFF. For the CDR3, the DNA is TGTGCCAGCAGCCCCGGACAGGGAACCCATGAGCAGTTCTTC.

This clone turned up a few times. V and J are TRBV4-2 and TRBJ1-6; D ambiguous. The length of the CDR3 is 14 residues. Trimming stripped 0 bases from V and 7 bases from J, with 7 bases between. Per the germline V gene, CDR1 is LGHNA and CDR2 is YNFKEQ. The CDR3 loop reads CASSQDLQNSPLHF. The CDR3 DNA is TGTGCCAGCAGCCAAGATCTGCAGAATTCACCCCTCCACTTT.

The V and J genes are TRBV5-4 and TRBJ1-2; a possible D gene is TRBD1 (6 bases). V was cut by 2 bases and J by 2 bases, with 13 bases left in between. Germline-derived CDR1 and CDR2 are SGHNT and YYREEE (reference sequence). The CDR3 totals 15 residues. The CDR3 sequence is CASSFQGRVNYGYTF. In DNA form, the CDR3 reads TGTGCCAGCAGCTTTCAGGGGCGAGTGAACTATGGCTACACCTTC.

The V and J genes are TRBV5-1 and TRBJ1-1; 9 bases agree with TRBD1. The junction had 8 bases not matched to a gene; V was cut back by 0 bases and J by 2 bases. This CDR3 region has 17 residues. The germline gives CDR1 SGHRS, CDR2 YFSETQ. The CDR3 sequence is CASSLAQGAGLNTEAFF. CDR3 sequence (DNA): TGCGCCAGCAGCTTGGCACAGGGGGCGGGCCTAAACACTGAAGCTTTCTTT. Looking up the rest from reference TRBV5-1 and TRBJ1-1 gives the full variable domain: KAGVTQTPRYLIKTRGQQVTLSCSPISGHRSVSWYQQTPGQGLQFLFEYFSETQRNKGNFPGRFSGRQFSNSRSEMNVSTLELGDSALYLCASSLAQGAGLNTEAFFGQGTRLTVV.